The 21 T cell receptor beta chains presented below share a single source sample, sequenced in a study of cytomegalovirus exposure and HLA in healthy donors. Sequencing was performed with immunoSEQ multiplex PCR; in TCRdb, only in-frame clones are kept and a portion is missing. The data contain 150,000 to 200,000 clones, 85% of them singletons. Specimen: PBMCs. Source of these receptors: a man between 18 and 35 years old in good health and CMV-seropositive.

The J gene is TRBJ2-3, the V gene TRBV11-2; 7 bases are a match to TRBD2. V dropped 6 bases and J dropped 6; count of bases not matched to a gene: 3. CDR1 is SGHAT and CDR2 is FQNNGV in the germline V gene. This CDR3 is 12 amino acids long. The CDR3 nucleotides read TGTGCCAGCAGTCTGGGGGGGGATACGCAGTATTTT. Translation gives CASSLGGDTQYF.

The chain has TRBV6-5 and TRBJ1-4; 7 positions match TRBD1. The CDR3 covers 16 residues. Losses at the gene ends were 4 bases for V and 4 bases for J; bases not matched to a gene: 9. From germline, CDR1 is MNHEY and CDR2 SVGAGI. CDR3 in amino acids: CASSLTTGTVNEKLFF. Written as DNA, the CDR3 is TGTGCCAGCAGTTTAACCACCGGGACAGTTAATGAAAAACTGTTTTTT.

The chain couples TRBV30 to TRBJ2-2; D gene unclear. Germline CDR1 is GTSNPN and CDR2 is SVGIG (reference sequence). V shed 0 bases and J shed 3 bases, with 8 bases lying between them. The CDR3 loop spans 14 amino acids. CDR3 sequence reads: CAWSVHRDTGELFF. In nucleotides, the CDR3 is TGTGCCTGGAGTGTACACAGAGACACCGGGGAGCTGTTTTTT.

This chain joins TRBV6-1 and TRBJ1-2, with TRBD1 matching over 8 bases. The CDR3 length is 15 residues. Germline CDR1 is MNHNS and CDR2 is SASEGT. With V trimmed by 2 bases and J by 4 bases, 6 bases remained unmatched. The CDR3 DNA reads TGTGCCAGCAGTGAAAGTCCCGGACAGGGCTATGGCTACACCTTC. It translates to CASSESPGQGYGYTF.

The chain couples TRBV5-1 to TRBJ1-2, with TRBD1 matching over 8 bases. CDR3 length: 14 amino acids. Germline V gene sequence: CDR1 SGHRS, CDR2 YFSETQ. Trimming took 0 bases from V and 7 from J; bases not matched to a gene: 5. The CDR3 nucleotides read TGCGCCAGCAGCTTGGGTGGACAGGGCTCTGGCTACACCTTC. Its translation is CASSLGGQGSGYTF.

V gene TRBV5-1 combines with J gene TRBJ1-2; D is perhaps TRBD1 (5 bases). The V gene's germline CDR1 is SGHRS and CDR2 YFSETQ. CDR3 length equals 12 residues. The V and J ends lost 3 bases and 4 bases respectively, with 7 bases between them. CDR3 DNA: TGCGCCAGCAGCTACGACAGCTATGGCTACACCTTC. This codes for CASSYDSYGYTF.

The rearrangement links TRBV6-6 to TRBJ2-5; a possible D gene is TRBD1 (6 bases). V dropped 2 bases and J dropped 2 bases, with 9 bases sitting between them. This CDR3 is built from 14 residues. Per the germline V gene, CDR1 is MNHNY and CDR2 is SVGAGI (reference sequence). The CDR3 reads CASSYRTEQETQYF. The CDR3 coding sequence is TGTGCCAGCAGTTACAGGACAGAACAAGAGACCCAGTACTTC.

There are a few counts of this clone. The chain has TRBV4-1 and TRBJ2-5; TRBD2 matches 8 bases. The V segment lost 1 base and the J segment 4 bases; nucleotides outside the gene matches: 11. CDR3 length equals 17 residues. Per the germline V gene, CDR1 is MGHRA and CDR2 is YSYEKL. The CDR3 sequence is CASSQGKERERSETQYF. Here the CDR3 DNA reads TGCGCCAGCAGCCAAGGGAAAGAGCGGGAGCGTTCAGAGACCCAGTACTTC.

This clone has only a few counts. The chain joins TRBV7-9 to TRBJ2-2; 8 nucleotides agree with TRBD1. This CDR3 contains 15 residues. The ends lost 5 bases at V and 5 bases at J; junction bases unmatched: 7. CDR1 and CDR2 from the germline V gene are SEHNR and FQNEAQ (reference sequence). CDR3: CASSRGQAGTGELFF. CDR3 coding DNA: TGTGCCAGCAGCAGGGGACAGGCAGGGACCGGGGAGCTGTTTTTT.

This chain links TRBV27 with TRBJ2-7, with 10 bases that match TRBD2. The CDR3 is 18 residues long. J lost 4 bases, V lost 5 bases, and 17 bases had no gene match. CDR1 is MNHEY, CDR2 SMNVEV, per germline (reference sequence). The CDR3 reads CASSPRSGGSGRTYEQYF. In DNA, the CDR3 is TGTGCCAGCAGTCCACGGTCGGGTGGTAGCGGGAGGACTTACGAGCAGTACTTC.

The chain carries TRBV19 and TRBJ1-4; D perhaps matches TRBD1 (6 bases). V dropped 8 bases and J dropped 0 bases, with 10 bases sitting between them. The length of the CDR3 is 14 residues. In germline, CDR1 is LNHDA, CDR2 SQIVND (reference sequence). CDR3 sequence reads: CASGTSATNEKLFF. In nucleotides, the CDR3 is TGTGCCAGTGGGACATCTGCAACTAATGAAAAACTGTTTTTT.

This clone was observed a single time. The CDR3 bases are TGTGCCAGCACCACGATCGGACAGGGGACGGGAGAGCAGTACTTC. This translates into CASTTIGQGTGEQYF. The chain uses TRBV28 and TRBJ2-7; 9 bases are shared with TRBD1. Per germline, CDR1 MDHEN and CDR2 SYDVKM. This CDR3 is built from 15 residues. The V and J ends lost 7 bases and 7 bases, in that order; junction bases with no gene match: 14.

The genes are TRBV6-1 and TRBJ1-5; D is undetermined. V gave up 2 bases and J gave up 5 bases, with 10 bases separating them. There are 14 residues in the CDR3. Germline lookup yields CDR1 MNHNS and CDR2 SASEGT. CDR3 bases: TGTGCCAGCAGTGAAATACCGGGGTATCAGCCCCAGCATTTT. This encodes CASSEIPGYQPQHF.

The chain links TRBV29-1 to TRBJ1-1; D gene uncertain. V was shortened by 1 base and J by 0 bases, with 12 bases between the two germline ends. Looked up from germline, CDR1 is SQVTM and CDR2 is ANQGSEA. This CDR3 spans 15 amino acids. In DNA form, the CDR3 reads TGCAGCGTTGAAGGCGGGTTAGGGATGAACACTGAAGCTTTCTTT. Translating gives CSVEGGLGMNTEAFF.

CDR3 sequence (DNA): TGCGCCAGCAGCCAAGATCCCAGGGGCAATCAGCCCCAGCATTTT. Residues: CASSQDPRGNQPQHF. This sequence joins TRBV4-1 and TRBJ1-5; a possible D gene is TRBD1 (5 bases). The CDR3 consists of 15 residues. The germline CDR1 and CDR2 sequences are MGHRA and YSYEKL. V was pared by 0 bases and J by 2 bases, with 8 bases between.

The chain couples TRBV18 to TRBJ1-1; D unclear. Germline V gives CDR1 KGHSH, CDR2 LQKENI. This CDR3 region has 12 residues. V dropped 6 bases and J dropped 11 bases, with 16 bases sitting between them. The CDR3 loop is CASSPEPPGAFF. The CDR3 nucleotides read TGTGCCAGCTCGCCTGAACCCCCCGGGGCTTTCTTT.

The chain links TRBV4-1 to TRBJ2-7; D not resolved. Germline V CDR1 and CDR2: MGHRA, YSYEKL. This CDR3 is built from 13 residues. Trimming stripped 0 bases from V and 5 bases from J, with 8 bases between. CDR3 loop: CASSQEVADEQYF. The CDR3 DNA follows: TGCGCCAGCAGCCAAGAGGTGGCGGACGAGCAGTACTTC.

This chain connects TRBV25-1 to TRBJ2-3, with 8 bases aligning to TRBD1. Germline trimming cut 9 bases from V and 5 bases from J; bases unmatched to any gene: 16. Germline CDR1 and CDR2: MGHDK and SYGVNS. This CDR3 region has 16 residues. The CDR3 DNA follows: TGTGCCAGTTCAAACCGGGACAGGAGGGGAAAAGATACGCAGTATTTT. Its translation: CASSNRDRRGKDTQYF. Full variable domain (missing parts from reference TRBV25-1 and TRBJ2-3): EADIYQTPRYLVIGTGKKITLECSQTMGHDKMYWYQQDPGMELHLIHYSYGVNSTEKGDLSSESTVSRIRTEHFPLTLESARPSHTSQYLCASSNRDRRGKDTQYFGPGTRLTVL.

This clone has only one observation. This chain uses TRBV5-1 with TRBJ2-3; TRBD2 might be the D (6 bases). CDR1 is SGHRS, CDR2 YFSETQ, per germline. This CDR3 spans 15 amino acids. V dropped 0 bases and J dropped 0 bases, with 8 bases sitting between them. The CDR3 sequence is CASSLDGGSTDTQYF. The CDR3 DNA is TGCGCCAGCAGCTTGGACGGGGGTAGCACAGATACGCAGTATTTT.

The gene calls are TRBV5-6 and TRBJ1-1; maybe TRBD1 (5 bases). This CDR3 contains 12 residues. Germline V gives CDR1 SGHDT, CDR2 YYEEEE. Trimming stripped 0 bases from V and 10 bases from J, with 10 bases between. Here the CDR3 DNA reads TGTGCCAGCAGCTTGGTCGGGGGATCAGCTTTCTTT. Encoded protein: CASSLVGGSAFF.

Remarks on this clone: A read error may explain this, as a much larger clone is one base away. Other DNA sequences from this sample encode an identical CDR3 as well. J is TRBJ2-7 and V is TRBV6-1, with D possibly TRBD2 on 6 matching bases. Trimming shortened V by 2 bases and J by 2 bases, and 10 bases separated the two germline ends. The CDR3 spans 14 residues. Per the germline V gene, CDR1 is MNHNS and CDR2 is SASEGT. CDR3 residues: CASSETGGTYEQYF. Written as DNA, the CDR3 is TGTGCCAGCAGTGAAACTGGCGGGACCTACGAGCAGTACTTC.